The rows below give T cell receptor beta chains drawn from one sample of a study of vaccination and CD4 T cells after COVID-19. The antigens for these receptors are not known. Each CDR3 protein is one row after TCRdb ran MiXCR on the PCR reads. The sample consists of approximately 14,000 distinct CDR3 sequences, roughly 73% of them appearing once. Sequenced input: CD4+ T cells from blood, cultured in vitro. These receptors originate from a human donor who had recovered from COVID-19. Both conserved end residues are part of each CDR3. A D gene is named only where the DNA matches it firmly. For some rows the clone size is stated as once, few or many, or as a class when expanded; others skip it.

j_gene: TRBJ2-7; abundance: NA; d_gene: TRBD2; v_gene: TRBV20-1; CDR3aa: CSARIAGLGTRESYEQYF; CDR3nt: TGCAGTGCTAGAATAGCCGGACTAGGGACCAGAGAGTCCTACGAGCAGTACTTC
j_gene: TRBJ2-2; abundance: NA; d_gene: NA; v_gene: TRBV7-2; CDR3aa: CASSLKATPDRTGELFF; CDR3nt: TGTGCCAGCAGCCTTAAGGCGACTCCCGACCGGACCGGGGAGCTGTTTTTT
j_gene: TRBJ1-5; abundance: NA; d_gene: NA; v_gene: TRBV7-9; CDR3aa: CASSYVDQPQHF; CDR3nt: TGTGCCAGCAGCTATGTAGATCAGCCCCAGCATTTT
j_gene: TRBJ1-2; abundance: once; d_gene: NA; v_gene: TRBV6-1; CDR3aa: CASRMGGPSNLGYTF; CDR3nt: TGTGCCAGCAGGATGGGGGGACCGTCCAATCTCGGCTACACCTTC
j_gene: TRBJ2-3; abundance: NA; d_gene: NA; v_gene: TRBV28; CDR3aa: CASTHLGAGSGRTDTQYF; CDR3nt: TGTGCCAGCACGCACTTGGGCGCTGGGAGCGGACGCACAGATACGCAGTATTTT
j_gene: TRBJ1-1; abundance: NA; d_gene: TRBD1; v_gene: TRBV6-5; CDR3aa: CASSYPTGASEAFF; CDR3nt: TGTGCCAGCAGTTACCCGACAGGGGCTTCTGAAGCTTTCTTT
j_gene: TRBJ2-3; abundance: NA; d_gene: TRBD2; v_gene: TRBV6-5; CDR3aa: CASSYSGGSPTDTQYF; CDR3nt: TGTGCCAGCAGTTACTCGGGCGGGAGTCCCACAGATACGCAGTATTTT
j_gene: TRBJ2-7; abundance: few; d_gene: TRBD2; v_gene: TRBV20-1; CDR3aa: CSARPPSGRALEQYF; CDR3nt: TGCAGTGCTAGACCCCCTAGCGGGAGGGCCCTCGAGCAGTACTTC
j_gene: TRBJ1-2; abundance: NA; d_gene: NA; v_gene: TRBV6-1; CDR3aa: CASSRLGDGYTF; CDR3nt: TGTGCCAGCAGTCGACTAGGGGATGGCTACACCTTC
j_gene: TRBJ1-2; abundance: NA; d_gene: NA; v_gene: TRBV6-1; CDR3aa: CASTFGGSYGYTF; CDR3nt: TGTGCCAGCACCTTCGGGGGCTCCTATGGCTACACCTTC
j_gene: TRBJ2-7; abundance: NA; d_gene: TRBD1; v_gene: TRBV28; CDR3aa: CASRPGQGVEQYF; CDR3nt: TGTGCCAGCAGACCAGGACAGGGCGTCGAGCAGTACTTC
j_gene: TRBJ1-6; abundance: NA; d_gene: NA; v_gene: TRBV5-4; CDR3aa: CASSLADPYSPLHF; CDR3nt: TGTGCCAGCAGCTTGGCCGACCCATATTCACCCCTCCACTTT
j_gene: TRBJ1-5; abundance: NA; d_gene: TRBD1; v_gene: TRBV2; CDR3aa: CASSDTGGRPQHF; CDR3nt: TGTGCCAGCAGTGACACAGGGGGAAGGCCCCAGCATTTT
j_gene: TRBJ1-1; abundance: NA; d_gene: TRBD1; v_gene: TRBV6-1; CDR3aa: CASSRGRQGLFSEAFF; CDR3nt: TGTGCCAGCAGTAGGGGGCGGCAGGGTTTGTTCTCTGAAGCTTTCTTT
j_gene: TRBJ1-6; abundance: NA; d_gene: NA; v_gene: TRBV27; CDR3aa: CASSRKGDSPLHF; CDR3nt: TGTGCCAGCAGCCGAAAGGGGGATTCACCCCTCCACTTT
j_gene: TRBJ1-5; abundance: NA; d_gene: NA; v_gene: TRBV7-2; CDR3aa: CASSLDPRGNQPQHF; CDR3nt: TGTGCCAGCAGCTTAGATCCCCGGGGCAATCAGCCCCAGCATTTT
j_gene: TRBJ1-3; abundance: few; d_gene: NA; v_gene: TRBV19; CDR3aa: CASSIDATTSGNTIYF; CDR3nt: TGTGCCAGTAGTATAGACGCGACCACCTCTGGAAACACCATATATTTT
j_gene: TRBJ1-5; abundance: few; d_gene: TRBD1; v_gene: TRBV6-2/TRBV6-3; CDR3aa: CASSTGQGVRQPQHF; CDR3nt: TGTGCCAGCAGTACCGGGCAGGGGGTTCGTCAGCCCCAGCATTTT
j_gene: TRBJ1-1; abundance: once; d_gene: TRBD1; v_gene: TRBV20-1; CDR3aa: CSARGGQGRTEAFF; CDR3nt: TGCAGTGCTAGAGGGGGACAGGGCAGGACTGAAGCTTTCTTT
j_gene: TRBJ1-5; abundance: NA; d_gene: NA; v_gene: TRBV7-2; CDR3aa: CASSQEGNQPQHF; CDR3nt: TGTGCCAGCAGCCAAGAAGGAAATCAGCCCCAGCATTTT
j_gene: TRBJ1-1; abundance: NA; d_gene: TRBD1; v_gene: TRBV10-3; CDR3aa: CAISGDRGNTEAFF; CDR3nt: TGTGCCATCAGTGGGGACAGGGGGAACACTGAAGCTTTCTTT
j_gene: TRBJ2-1; abundance: few; d_gene: NA; v_gene: TRBV6-1; CDR3aa: CASRDFNEQFF; CDR3nt: TGTGCCAGCAGGGACTTCAATGAGCAGTTCTTC
j_gene: TRBJ2-3; abundance: NA; d_gene: NA; v_gene: TRBV24-1; CDR3aa: CATATGVRKSDTQYF; CDR3nt: TGTGCCACAGCCACCGGCGTACGAAAGTCAGATACGCAGTATTTT
j_gene: TRBJ2-3; abundance: medium-sized; d_gene: NA; v_gene: TRBV7-2; CDR3aa: CASSPYLRTASTDTQYF; CDR3nt: TGTGCCAGCAGCCCTTACCTGAGGACGGCCAGCACAGATACGCAGTATTTT
j_gene: TRBJ1-6; abundance: NA; d_gene: TRBD1; v_gene: TRBV28; CDR3aa: CASSLRQGIRTYNSPLHF; CDR3nt: TGTGCCAGCAGTCTGAGACAGGGCATAAGGACCTATAATTCACCCCTCCACTTT
j_gene: TRBJ1-1; abundance: NA; d_gene: NA; v_gene: TRBV12-3/TRBV12-4; CDR3aa: CASSWGTYRVAEAFF; CDR3nt: TGTGCCAGCAGTTGGGGGACCTACAGGGTCGCTGAAGCTTTCTTT
j_gene: TRBJ2-5; abundance: large; d_gene: TRBD2; v_gene: TRBV6-1; CDR3aa: CASRTSGTYQETQYF; CDR3nt: TGTGCCAGCAGGACTAGCGGAACGTACCAAGAGACCCAGTACTTC
j_gene: TRBJ2-5; abundance: few; d_gene: NA; v_gene: TRBV15; CDR3aa: CATSRDRAGETQYF; CDR3nt: TGTGCCACCAGCAGAGATCGTGCGGGGGAGACCCAGTACTTC
j_gene: TRBJ1-2; abundance: few; d_gene: NA; v_gene: TRBV2; CDR3aa: CASSVEVYGYTF; CDR3nt: TGTGCCAGCAGCGTGGAGGTCTATGGCTACACCTTC
j_gene: TRBJ1-2; abundance: NA; d_gene: NA; v_gene: TRBV20-1; CDR3aa: CSARNPVGGTNYGYSF; CDR3nt: TGCAGTGCTAGAAACCCCGTTGGGGGAACTAACTATGGCTACTCCTTC
j_gene: TRBJ1-5; abundance: NA; d_gene: TRBD1; v_gene: TRBV12-3/TRBV12-4; CDR3aa: CASSFTGEQPQHF; CDR3nt: TGTGCCAGCAGTTTTACAGGGGAACAGCCCCAGCATTTT
j_gene: TRBJ2-1; abundance: NA; d_gene: NA; v_gene: TRBV9; CDR3aa: CASSHRVLNNEQFF; CDR3nt: TGTGCCAGCAGCCATCGGGTCCTAAACAATGAGCAGTTCTTC
j_gene: TRBJ1-1; abundance: NA; d_gene: NA; v_gene: TRBV6-1; CDR3aa: CASSKRGGNTEAFF; CDR3nt: TGTGCCAGCAGTAAGAGGGGGGGAAACACTGAAGCTTTCTTT
j_gene: TRBJ1-2; abundance: NA; d_gene: TRBD1; v_gene: TRBV5-6; CDR3aa: CASSPGQGGYTF; CDR3nt: TGTGCCAGCAGCCCCGGACAGGGTGGCTACACCTTC
j_gene: TRBJ1-1; abundance: NA; d_gene: NA; v_gene: TRBV5-4; CDR3aa: CASSSLGQKNTEAFF; CDR3nt: TGTGCCAGCAGCAGTCTGGGGCAGAAGAACACTGAAGCTTTCTTT
j_gene: TRBJ2-1; abundance: NA; d_gene: TRBD2; v_gene: TRBV24-1; CDR3aa: CATSDGSGRARNEQFF; CDR3nt: TGTGCCACCAGTGATGGGAGCGGGAGGGCCAGGAATGAGCAGTTCTTC
j_gene: TRBJ2-7; abundance: NA; d_gene: NA; v_gene: TRBV24-1; CDR3aa: CATSDPGVTYEQYF; CDR3nt: TGTGCCACCAGTGATCCAGGTGTTACCTACGAGCAGTACTTC
j_gene: TRBJ1-3; abundance: NA; d_gene: NA; v_gene: TRBV20-1; CDR3aa: CSAIRTGLGNTIYF; CDR3nt: TGCAGTGCCATACGCACAGGGTTAGGAAACACCATATATTTT
j_gene: TRBJ1-1; abundance: NA; d_gene: NA; v_gene: TRBV6-1; CDR3aa: CASHRGVQTEAFF; CDR3nt: TGTGCCAGCCACCGCGGGGTTCAGACTGAAGCTTTCTTT
j_gene: TRBJ1-5; abundance: once; d_gene: NA; v_gene: TRBV21-1; CDR3aa: CASSKDRDQPQHF; CDR3nt: TGTGCCAGCAGCAAAGACAGGGATCAGCCCCAGCATTTT
j_gene: TRBJ2-2; abundance: NA; d_gene: NA; v_gene: TRBV6-2/TRBV6-3; CDR3aa: CASSPLGFNTGELFF; CDR3nt: TGTGCCAGCAGCCCACTAGGGTTCAACACCGGGGAGCTGTTTTTT